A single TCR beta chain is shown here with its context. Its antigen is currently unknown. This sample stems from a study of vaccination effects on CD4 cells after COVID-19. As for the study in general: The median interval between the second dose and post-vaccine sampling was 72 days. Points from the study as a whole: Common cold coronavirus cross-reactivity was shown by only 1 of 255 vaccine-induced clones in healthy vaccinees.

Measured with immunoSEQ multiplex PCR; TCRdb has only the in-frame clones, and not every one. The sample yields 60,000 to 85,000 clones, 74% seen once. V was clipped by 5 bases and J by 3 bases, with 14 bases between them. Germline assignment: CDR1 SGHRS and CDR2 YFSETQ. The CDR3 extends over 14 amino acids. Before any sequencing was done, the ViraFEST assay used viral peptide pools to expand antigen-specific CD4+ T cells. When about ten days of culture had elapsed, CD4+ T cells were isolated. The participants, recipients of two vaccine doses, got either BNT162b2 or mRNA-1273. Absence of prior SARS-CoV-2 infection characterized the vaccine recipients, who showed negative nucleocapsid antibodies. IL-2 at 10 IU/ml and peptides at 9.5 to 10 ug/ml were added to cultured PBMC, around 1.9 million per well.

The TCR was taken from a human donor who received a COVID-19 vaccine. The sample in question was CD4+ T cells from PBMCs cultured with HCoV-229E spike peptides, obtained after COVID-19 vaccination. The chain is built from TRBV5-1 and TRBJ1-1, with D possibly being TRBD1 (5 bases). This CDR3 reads CASRPAGTDTEAFF. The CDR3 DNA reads TGCGCCAGCAGACCCGCAGGGACGGACACTGAAGCTTTCTTT.